This paragraph covers one T cell receptor (beta chain) sequence. In the original analysis: Using reference gene primer amplification, nucleated cell counts were estimated. Assay: immunoSEQ multiplex PCR; the TCRdb copy retains only in-frame clones and omits some. V and J calls and clone size are given by that table; D and trimming were obtained from the DNA. This sample yields more than 65,000 clones, of which roughly 84% are seen a single time; 5.5% to 8.5% belongs to the top ten. V was clipped by 7 bases and J by 2 bases, with 15 bases between them. The CDR3 runs 16 residues. In germline, CDR1 is SNHLY, CDR2 FYNNEI. These data come from a study of blood T cell repertoires in COVID-19. About the study: PBMCs, B-cell-depleted T cells, or T cells were the source of the cDNA or gDNA that made up the material.

The genes are TRBV2 and TRBJ1-6; a possible D gene is TRBD1 (6 bases). The sequenced sample was peripheral blood. The TCR was taken from a man in his forties or fifties with active COVID-19. The CDR3 DNA is TGTGCCAGCACCGAGGGGGGGGTCACCTATAATTCACCCCTCCACTTT. It codes for CASTEGGVTYNSPLHF.